This TCR beta chain was sequenced for a study of blood T cell repertoires in COVID-19. Germline values: CDR1 GTSNPN, CDR2 SVGIG (reference sequence). V shed 5 bases, J shed 5 bases, and the junction held 4 bases outside the gene matches. CDR3 size: 14 residues. TCRdb keeps only in-frame clones here, not all; method: immunoSEQ multiplex PCR. The sample has some 220,000 clones; approximately 83% are singletons. The sequenced sample was peripheral blood. The sequence came from a woman aged 25 to 39 with COVID-19, enrolled during active disease. The chain carries TRBV30 and TRBJ1-4, with 11 bases matching TRBD1. The DNA of the CDR3 is TGTGCCTGGGGCCGGGACAGGGGGAATGAAAAACTGTTTTTT. This translates into CAWGRDRGNEKLFF.